Shown below are 4 T cell receptor beta chains from a single sample sequenced in a study of shared clonotypes between healthy human individuals. The table came from immunoSEQ multiplex PCR; TCRdb's copy has only in-frame clones and leaves some out. This table has fewer than 3 million clones, roughly 90% appearing once. The sequenced material came from naive CD4+ T cells from PBMCs. Subset meaning: CD45RA+ positively selected. Receptors originate from a man aged 18 to 29 in good health. Some clones in this sample may be carry-over from other donors' samples.

The genes are TRBV5-4 and TRBJ2-5; 9 nucleotides match TRBD2. CDR1 is SGHNT and CDR2 is YYREEE in the germline V gene (reference sequence). This CDR3 contains 17 residues. With 0 bases clipped from V and 4 bases from J, the junction kept 10 bases outside the gene matches. CDR3 amino acids: CASSLGAASGKGETQYF. Written as DNA, the CDR3 is TGTGCCAGCAGCTTGGGGGCCGCTAGCGGGAAGGGAGAGACCCAGTACTTC.

The chain recombines TRBV9 with TRBJ2-1; the D call may be TRBD1 or TRBD2 (5 bases each). V lost 0 bases to trimming and J lost 11 bases, with 18 bases between them. Germline loops: CDR1 SGDLS, CDR2 YYNGEE. The CDR3 runs 15 residues. CDR3 DNA sequence: TGTGCCAGCAGCGTAGATGGAAGGGACCGCGATAAGCAGTTCTTC. As protein: CASSVDGRDRDKQFF. Full variable domain (outside the CDR3, taken from reference TRBV9 and TRBJ2-1): DSGVTQTPKHLITATGQRVTLRCSPRSGDLSVYWYQQSLDQGLQFLIQYYNGEERAKGNILERFSAQQFPDLHSELNLSSLELGDSALYFCASSVDGRDRDKQFFGPGTRLTVL.

V is TRBV6-6 and J is TRBJ2-3, with TRBD2 matching 11 bases. The CDR3 sequence is 15 residues long. The germline gives CDR1 MNHNY, CDR2 SVGAGI (reference sequence). J gave up 5 bases and V 2 bases, and 3 bases lay outside the gene matches. Here the CDR3 DNA reads TGTGCCAGCAGTTACCTAGCGGGAGGTGGAGATACGCAGTATTTT. Translated: CASSYLAGGGDTQYF.

The rearrangement joins TRBV9 to TRBJ2-2; TRBD1 matches 9 bases. This CDR3 comprises 17 residues. Trimming cost V 5 bases and J 4 bases; bases outside gene matches: 12. Germline CDR1 and CDR2: SGDLS and YYNGEE. The CDR3 DNA sequence: TGTGCCAGCAGGTCTTGGGAACAGGGGGCTTCCACCGGGGAGCTGTTTTTT. It translates to CASRSWEQGASTGELFF.